This TCR beta chain was obtained from a study of CD8+ T cells in alopecia areata. The study, taken as a whole, reports: How baseline CD8+ expansion relates to response remains uncertain (there was one nonresponder).

Trimming took off 2 bases at V and 5 bases at J, with 6 bases between the two ends. Per the germline V gene, CDR1 is GTSNPN and CDR2 is SVGIG (reference sequence). CDR3 size: 12 residues. Concerning this clone itself: Its specificity is not known.

Extracted from the samples, RNA was reverse transcribed into cDNA to serve as the sequencing template. TCRdb's table, derived via immunoSEQ multiplex PCR, lists solely in-frame clones and lacks some. In the table there are 120,000 or so clones, approximately 60% of which are singletons. Treatment here: oral pan-JAK inhibitor, 5-10 mg twice daily. Source: CD4+ T cells sorted from blood, taken at week 4, from a patient treated with tofacitinib. The rearrangement joins TRBV30 to TRBJ2-2; D uncertain. The clonotype comes from a human donor with alopecia areata. The DNA for the CDR3 is TGTGCCTGGAGTCTAAGGACCGGGGAGCTGTTTTTT. This translates into CAWSLRTGELFF.